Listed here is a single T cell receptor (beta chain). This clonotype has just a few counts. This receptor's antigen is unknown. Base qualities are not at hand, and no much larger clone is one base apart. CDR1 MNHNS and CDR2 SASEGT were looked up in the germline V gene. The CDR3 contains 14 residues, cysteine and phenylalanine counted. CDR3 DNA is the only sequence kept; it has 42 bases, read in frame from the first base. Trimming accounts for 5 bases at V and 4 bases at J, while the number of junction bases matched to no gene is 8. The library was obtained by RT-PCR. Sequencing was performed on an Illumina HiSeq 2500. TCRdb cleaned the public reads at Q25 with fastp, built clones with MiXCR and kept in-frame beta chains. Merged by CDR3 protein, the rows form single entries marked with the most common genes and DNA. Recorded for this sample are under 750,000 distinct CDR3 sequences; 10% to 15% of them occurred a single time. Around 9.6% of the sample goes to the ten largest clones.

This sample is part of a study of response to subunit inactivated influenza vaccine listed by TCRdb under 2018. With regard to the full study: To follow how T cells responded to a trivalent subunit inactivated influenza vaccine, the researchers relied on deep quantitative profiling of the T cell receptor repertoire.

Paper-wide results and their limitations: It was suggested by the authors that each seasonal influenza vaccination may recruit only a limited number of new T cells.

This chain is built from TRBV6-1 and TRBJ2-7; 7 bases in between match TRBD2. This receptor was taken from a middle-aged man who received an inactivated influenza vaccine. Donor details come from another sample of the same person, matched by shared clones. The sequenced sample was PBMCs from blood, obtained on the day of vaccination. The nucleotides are TGTGCCAGCAGTCCCAGCGGGGTATCGTACGAGCAGTACTTC. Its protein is CASSPSGVSYEQYF.